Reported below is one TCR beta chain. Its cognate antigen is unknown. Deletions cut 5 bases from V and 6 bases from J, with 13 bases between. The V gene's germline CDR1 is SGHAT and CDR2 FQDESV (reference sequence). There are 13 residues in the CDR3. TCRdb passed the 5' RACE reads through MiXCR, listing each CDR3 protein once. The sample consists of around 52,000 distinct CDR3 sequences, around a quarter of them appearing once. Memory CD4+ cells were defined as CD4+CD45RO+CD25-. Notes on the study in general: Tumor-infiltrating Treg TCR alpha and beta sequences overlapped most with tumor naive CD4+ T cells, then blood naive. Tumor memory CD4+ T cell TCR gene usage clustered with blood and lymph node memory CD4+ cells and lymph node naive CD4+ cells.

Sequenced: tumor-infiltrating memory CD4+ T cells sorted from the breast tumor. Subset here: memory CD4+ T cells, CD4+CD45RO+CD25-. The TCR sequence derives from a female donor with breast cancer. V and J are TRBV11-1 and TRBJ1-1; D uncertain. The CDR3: CASSHGTKAEAFF. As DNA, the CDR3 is TGTGCCAGCAGCCACGGCACAAAAGCTGAAGCTTTCTTT.